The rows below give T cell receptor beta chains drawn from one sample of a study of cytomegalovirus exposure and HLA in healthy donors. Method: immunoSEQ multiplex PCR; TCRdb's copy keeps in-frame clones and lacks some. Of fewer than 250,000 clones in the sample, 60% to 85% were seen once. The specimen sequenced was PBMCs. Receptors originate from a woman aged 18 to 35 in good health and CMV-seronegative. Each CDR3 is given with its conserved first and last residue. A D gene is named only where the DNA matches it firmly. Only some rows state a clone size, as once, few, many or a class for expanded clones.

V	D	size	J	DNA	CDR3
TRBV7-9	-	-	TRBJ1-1	TGTGCCAGCAGCTTATCAGGGGCTGAAGCTTTCTTT	CASSLSGAEAFF
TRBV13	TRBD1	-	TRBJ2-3	TGTGCCAGCAGCTCGGACAGGAGGACAGATACGCAGTATTTT	CASSSDRRTDTQYF
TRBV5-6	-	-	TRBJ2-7	TGTGCCAGCAGCTTGGCGGGGTCCTACGAGCAGTACTTC	CASSLAGSYEQYF
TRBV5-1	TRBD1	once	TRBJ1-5	TGCGCCAGCAGCTTAACAGGGGGTCAGCCCCAGCATTTT	CASSLTGGQPQHF
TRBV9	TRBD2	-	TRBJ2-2	TGTGCCAGCAGCCCGCGGGGTAGCGGGGGCGTAGGCACCGGGGAGCTGTTTTTT	CASSPRGSGGVGTGELFF
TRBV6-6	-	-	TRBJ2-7	TGTGCCAGTGAGGGATCGGGAAACTACGGGCAGTACTTC	CASEGSGNYGQYF
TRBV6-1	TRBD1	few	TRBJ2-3	TGTGCCAGCAGTGAGGACAGGGGCAGCACAGATACGCAGTATTTT	CASSEDRGSTDTQYF
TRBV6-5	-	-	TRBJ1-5	TGTGCCAGCAGTTACCAGGGCGTCAATCAGCCCCAGCATTTT	CASSYQGVNQPQHF
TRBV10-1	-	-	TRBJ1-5	TGCGCCAGCAGTGAGAAGGCAGGGCATCAGCCCCAGCATTTT	CASSEKAGHQPQHF
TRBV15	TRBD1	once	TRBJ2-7	TGTGCCACCAGCAGCCCACAGGGGGTAATGACCTACGAGCAGTACTTC	CATSSPQGVMTYEQYF
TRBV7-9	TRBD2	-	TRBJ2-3	TGTTCCAGCAGCCTGGGACTAGCGGGAGGGCCTGCGGATACGCAGTATTTT	CSSSLGLAGGPADTQYF
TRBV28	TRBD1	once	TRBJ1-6	TGTGCCAGCAGTACCGGGACAGGGGAGGCACCCCTCCACTTT	CASSTGTGEAPLHF
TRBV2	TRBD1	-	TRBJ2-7	TGTGCCAGCAGTTCCCGGACAGGGGACTACGAGCAGTACTTC	CASSSRTGDYEQYF
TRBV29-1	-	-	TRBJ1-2	TGCAGCGTTGAAGGCGCGGAGACCCATGAGCGTGGCTACACCTTC	CSVEGAETHERGYTF
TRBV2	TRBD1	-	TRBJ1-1	TGTGCCAGCAGTGGGGACAGGGTGGATATAAGCGGCACTGAAGCTTTCTTT	CASSGDRVDISGTEAFF
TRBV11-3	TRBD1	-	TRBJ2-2	TGTGCCAGCAGCCACATGAGGACAGGGAACACCGGGGAGCTGTTTTTT	CASSHMRTGNTGELFF
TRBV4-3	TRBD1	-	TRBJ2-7	TGCGCCAGCAGCCCTGGGGGACAGGGAGCTTGGGAGCAGTACTTC	CASSPGGQGAWEQYF
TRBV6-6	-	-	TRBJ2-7	TGTGCCAGCAGTCGCCCAAAGACTGAGGTCACCTACGAGCAGTACTTC	CASSRPKTEVTYEQYF
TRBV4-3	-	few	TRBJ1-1	TGCGCCAGCAGCCAAGATAGGGGAAATCGGGCAACTGAAGCTTTCTTT	CASSQDRGNRATEAFF
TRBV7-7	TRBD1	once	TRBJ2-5	TGTGCTAGCAGCTTAATTGGACAGGGGGAGACCCAGTACTTC	CASSLIGQGETQYF
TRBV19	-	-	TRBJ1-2	TGTGCCAGTAGTACCGATGACGGAGGGGATGGCTACACCTTC	CASSTDDGGDGYTF
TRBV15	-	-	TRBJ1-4	TGTGCCACCAGCAGAGGGCTTCTAGATGATAATGAAAAACTGTTTTTT	CATSRGLLDDNEKLFF
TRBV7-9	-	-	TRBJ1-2	TGTGCCAGCAGCTTAGGAAGGAGCACTAACTATGGCTACACCTTC	CASSLGRSTNYGYTF
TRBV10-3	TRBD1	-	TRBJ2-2	TGTGCCATCAGTGATTGGGACAGGGGCAACACCGGGGAGCTGTTTTTT	CAISDWDRGNTGELFF
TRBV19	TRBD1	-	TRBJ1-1	TGTGCCAGTAGTATATTAGGGACAGACACTGAAGCTTTCTTT	CASSILGTDTEAFF
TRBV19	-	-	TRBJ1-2	TGTGCCAGTAGTCTGGGGGCAAGTACTAACTATGGCTACACCTTC	CASSLGASTNYGYTF
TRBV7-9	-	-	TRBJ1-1	TGTGCCAGCAGCTCCGGGTTGGGGGCTCTGAACACTGAAGCTTTCTTT	CASSSGLGALNTEAFF
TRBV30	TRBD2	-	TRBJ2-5	TGTGCCTGGACTAGCGGGAGGGTTGAGACCCAGTACTTC	CAWTSGRVETQYF
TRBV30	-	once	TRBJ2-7	TGTGCCACCCCCGCCGAACAGGGACCCTCGGACGAGCAGTACTTC	CATPAEQGPSDEQYF
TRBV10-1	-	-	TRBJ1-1	TGCGCCCAACCGGCCCACTATGAAGCTTTCTTT	CAQPAHYEAFF
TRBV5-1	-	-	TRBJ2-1	TGCGCCAGCAGCTTGTTTTTTGGTCCGGGGGAGGCCTACAATGAGCAGTTCTTC	CASSLFFGPGEAYNEQFF
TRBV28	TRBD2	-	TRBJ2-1	TGTGCCAGCAGTTTCTCCGGACTAGCGGATAGGAATGAGCAGTTCTTC	CASSFSGLADRNEQFF